Listed here is a single T cell receptor (beta chain). The target antigen is unknown. This record belongs to a study of T cell responses to AZD1222 COVID-19 vaccine. Study-wide points: At baseline, just a handful of AZD1222 recipients tested seropositive. At 160-218 and 743-854, vaccine-associated CD4 TCRs were dominant, and they spanned spike. Among spike-specific TCRs, nearly half reportedly target unmutated variant regions.

The data were produced by immunoSEQ multiplex PCR, yet TCRdb's version contains in-frame clones alone and is incomplete. Of 130,000 or so clones detected, approximately 93% appear once; the ten largest clones hold 0.85% to 0.95%. Between the trimmed V and J ends, which lost 0 bases and 3 bases, there was a span of 6 bases. Germline values: CDR1 ENHRY, CDR2 SYGVKD. This CDR3 region has 13 residues. V gene TRBV10-3 combines with J gene TRBJ2-7; D unresolved. The sequence was obtained from an adult in good health. Specimen: peripheral blood, collected on day 0 of MenACWY control vaccination. Written as DNA, the CDR3 is TGTGCCATCAGTGAGTCTTGGAACTACGAGCAGTACTTC. Its protein is CAISESWNYEQYF.